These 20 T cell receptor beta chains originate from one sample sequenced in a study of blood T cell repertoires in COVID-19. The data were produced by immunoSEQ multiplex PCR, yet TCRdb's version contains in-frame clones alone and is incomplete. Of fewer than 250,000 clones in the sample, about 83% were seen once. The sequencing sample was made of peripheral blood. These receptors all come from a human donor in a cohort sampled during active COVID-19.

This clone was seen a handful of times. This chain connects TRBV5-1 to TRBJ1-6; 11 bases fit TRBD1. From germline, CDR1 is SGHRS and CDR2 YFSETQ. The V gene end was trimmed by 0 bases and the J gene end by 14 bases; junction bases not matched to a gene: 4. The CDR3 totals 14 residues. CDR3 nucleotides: TGCGCCAGCAGCTTGGGAGGACAGGGGGCGACCCTCCACTTT. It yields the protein CASSLGGQGATLHF.

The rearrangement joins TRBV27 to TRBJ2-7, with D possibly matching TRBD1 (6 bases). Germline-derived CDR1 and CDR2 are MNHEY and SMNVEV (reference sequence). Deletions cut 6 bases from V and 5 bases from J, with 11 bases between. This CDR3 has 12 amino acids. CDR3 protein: CASRTGNNEQYF. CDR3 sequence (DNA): TGTGCCAGCAGAACAGGGAACAACGAGCAGTACTTC.

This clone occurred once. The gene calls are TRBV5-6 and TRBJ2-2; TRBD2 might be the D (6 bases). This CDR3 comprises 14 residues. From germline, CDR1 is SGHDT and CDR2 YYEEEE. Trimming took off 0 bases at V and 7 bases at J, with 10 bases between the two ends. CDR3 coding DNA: TGTGCCAGCAGCTTGGCCGGGGGTCGCGGGGAGCTGTTTTTT. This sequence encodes CASSLAGGRGELFF.

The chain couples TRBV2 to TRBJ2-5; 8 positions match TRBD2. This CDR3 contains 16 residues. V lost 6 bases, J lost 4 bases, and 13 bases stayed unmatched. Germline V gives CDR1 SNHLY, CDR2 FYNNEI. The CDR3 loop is CASSAIVQGLGETQYF. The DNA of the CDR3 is TGTGCCAGCAGCGCCATCGTACAGGGACTAGGAGAGACCCAGTACTTC.

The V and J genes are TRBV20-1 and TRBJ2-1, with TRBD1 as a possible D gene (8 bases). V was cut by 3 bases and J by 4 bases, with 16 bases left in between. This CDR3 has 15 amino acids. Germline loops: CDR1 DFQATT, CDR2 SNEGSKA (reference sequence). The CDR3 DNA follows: TGCAGTGCTAGTCAAGACAGGGGACTATACAATGAGCAGTTCTTC. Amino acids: CSASQDRGLYNEQFF.

For the CDR3, the DNA is TGTGCCAGCAGCCAGGGAACAGGGATTTATGGCTACACCTTC. It specifies CASSQGTGIYGYTF. J is TRBJ1-2 and V is TRBV3-1 (or the pseudogene TRBV3-2); perhaps TRBD1 as D (6 bases). The CDR3 runs to 14 residues. The germline gives CDR1 LGHDT, CDR2 YNNKEL (reference sequence). V was shortened by 3 bases and J by 5 bases, with 13 bases between the two germline ends.

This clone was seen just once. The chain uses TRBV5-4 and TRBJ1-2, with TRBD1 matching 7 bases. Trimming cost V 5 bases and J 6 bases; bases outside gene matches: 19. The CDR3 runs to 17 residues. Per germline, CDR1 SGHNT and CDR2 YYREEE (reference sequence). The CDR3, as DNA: TGTGCCAGCAGTCATACTCCGTCGGACAGGCATGCAAATGGCTACACCTTC. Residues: CASSHTPSDRHANGYTF.

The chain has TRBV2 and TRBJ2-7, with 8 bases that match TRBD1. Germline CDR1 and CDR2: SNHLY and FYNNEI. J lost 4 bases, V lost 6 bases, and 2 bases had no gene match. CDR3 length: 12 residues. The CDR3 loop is CASRQGAYEQYF. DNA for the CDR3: TGTGCCAGCAGGCAGGGGGCTTACGAGCAGTACTTC.

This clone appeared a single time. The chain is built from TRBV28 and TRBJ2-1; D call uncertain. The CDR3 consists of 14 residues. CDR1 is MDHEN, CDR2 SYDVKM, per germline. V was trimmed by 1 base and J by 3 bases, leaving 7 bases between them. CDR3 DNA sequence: TGTGCCAGCAGTTTATTGGGCAGCTACAATGAGCAGTTCTTC. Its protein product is CASSLLGSYNEQFF.

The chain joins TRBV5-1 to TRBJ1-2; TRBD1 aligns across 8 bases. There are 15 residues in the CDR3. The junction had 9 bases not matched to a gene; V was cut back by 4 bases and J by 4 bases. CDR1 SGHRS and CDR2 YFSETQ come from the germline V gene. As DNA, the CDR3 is TGCGCCAGCAGCCCAGGACAGGGCCATGGCTATGGCTACACCTTC. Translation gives CASSPGQGHGYGYTF.

The CDR3 coding sequence is TGTGCCATCAGTGAGTTAGGGGGGGCCGACTCAGATACGCAGTATTTT. This sequence encodes CAISELGGADSDTQYF. The chain joins TRBV10-3 to TRBJ2-3; TRBD2 might be the D (7 bases). V lost 1 base to trimming and J lost 4 bases, with 15 bases between them. The CDR3 runs to 16 residues. CDR1 is ENHRY, CDR2 SYGVKD, per germline.

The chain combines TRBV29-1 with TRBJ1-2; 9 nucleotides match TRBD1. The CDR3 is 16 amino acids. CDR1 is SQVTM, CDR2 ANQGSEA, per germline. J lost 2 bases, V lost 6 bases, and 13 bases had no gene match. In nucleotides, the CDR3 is TGCAGCGTCCTTAAGGGACAGGGTGTGGCCAACTATGGCTACACCTTC. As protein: CSVLKGQGVANYGYTF.

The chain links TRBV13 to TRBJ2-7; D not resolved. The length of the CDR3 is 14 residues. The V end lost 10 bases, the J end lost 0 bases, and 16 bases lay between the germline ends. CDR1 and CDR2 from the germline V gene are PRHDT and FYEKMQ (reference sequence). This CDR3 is CATSEASSSYEQYF. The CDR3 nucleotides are TGTGCCACCTCAGAGGCGTCGAGCTCCTACGAGCAGTACTTC. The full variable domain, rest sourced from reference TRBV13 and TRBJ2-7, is AAGVIQSPRHLIKEKRETATLKCYPIPRHDTVYWYQQGPGQDPQFLISFYEKMQSDKGSIPDRFSAQQFSDYHSELNMSSLELGDSALYFCATSEASSSYEQYFGPGTRLTVT.

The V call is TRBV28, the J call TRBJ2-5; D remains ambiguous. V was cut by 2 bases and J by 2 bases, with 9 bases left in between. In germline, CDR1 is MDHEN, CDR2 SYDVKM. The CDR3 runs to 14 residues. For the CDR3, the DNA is TGTGCCAGCAGTTTAGCGCGGATTCAAGAGACCCAGTACTTC. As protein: CASSLARIQETQYF.

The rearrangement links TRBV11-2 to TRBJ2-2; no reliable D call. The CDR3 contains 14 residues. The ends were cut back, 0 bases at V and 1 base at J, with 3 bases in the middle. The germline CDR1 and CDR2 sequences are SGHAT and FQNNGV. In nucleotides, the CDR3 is TGTGCCAGCAGCTTAGACATGAACACCGGGGAGCTGTTTTTT. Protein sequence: CASSLDMNTGELFF.

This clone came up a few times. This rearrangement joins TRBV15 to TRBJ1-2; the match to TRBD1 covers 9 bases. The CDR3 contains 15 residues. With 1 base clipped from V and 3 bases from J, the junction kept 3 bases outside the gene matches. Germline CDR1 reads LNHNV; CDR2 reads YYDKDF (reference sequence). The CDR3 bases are TGTGCCACCAGCAGAGGACAGGGGGACGACTATGGCTACACCTTC. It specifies CATSRGQGDDYGYTF.

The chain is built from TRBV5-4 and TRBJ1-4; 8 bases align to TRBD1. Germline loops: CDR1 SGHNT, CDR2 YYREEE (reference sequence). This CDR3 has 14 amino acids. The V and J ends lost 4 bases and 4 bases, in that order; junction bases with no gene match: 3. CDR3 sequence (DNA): TGTGCCAGCAGCCCCGGACAGGGTAATGAAAAACTGTTTTTT. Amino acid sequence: CASSPGQGNEKLFF.

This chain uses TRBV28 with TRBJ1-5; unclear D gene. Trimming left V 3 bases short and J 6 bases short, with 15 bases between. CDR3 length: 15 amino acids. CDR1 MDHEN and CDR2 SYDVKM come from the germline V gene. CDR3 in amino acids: CASSFLKLGAQPQHF. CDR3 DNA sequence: TGTGCCAGCAGTTTCTTGAAGTTAGGAGCTCAGCCCCAGCATTTT. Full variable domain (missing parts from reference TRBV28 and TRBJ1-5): DVKVTQSSRYLVKRTGEKVFLECVQDMDHENMFWYRQDPGLGLRLIYFSYDVKMKEKGDIPEGYSVSREKKERFSLILESASTNQTSMYLCASSFLKLGAQPQHFGDGTRLSIL.

CDR3 in amino acids: CASGSQTGVESPLHF. DNA for the CDR3: TGTGCCAGCGGCTCCCAGACAGGAGTTGAGTCACCCCTCCACTTT. V usage is TRBV9 and J usage is TRBJ1-6, with a possible D match to TRBD1 (6 bases). The germline V and J ends were trimmed by 7 bases and 10 bases, with 21 bases remaining between them. The length of the CDR3 is 15 residues. The germline gives CDR1 SGDLS, CDR2 YYNGEE.

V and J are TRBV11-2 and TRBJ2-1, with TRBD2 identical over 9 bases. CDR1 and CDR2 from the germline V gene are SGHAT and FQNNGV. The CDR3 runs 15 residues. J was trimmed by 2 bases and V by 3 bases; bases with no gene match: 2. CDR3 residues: CASSLSGGTYNEQFF. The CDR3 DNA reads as TGTGCCAGCAGCTTGAGCGGGGGGACCTACAATGAGCAGTTCTTC.